The 6 T cell receptor beta chains presented below share a single source sample, sequenced in a study of blood T cell repertoires in COVID-19. Method: immunoSEQ multiplex PCR; TCRdb's copy keeps in-frame clones and lacks some. The data hold about 210,000 clones, with 81% observed a single time. The sequenced sample was PBMCs or T cells enriched from blood (not recorded which). These receptors were collected from a woman between 45 and 65 years old with acute COVID-19.

The genes are TRBV3-1 (or the pseudogene TRBV3-2) and TRBJ2-1, with 11 positions matching TRBD2. The CDR3 consists of 15 residues. V dropped 4 bases and J dropped 4; count of bases not matched to a gene: 3. Germline V gene data show CDR1 as LGHDT and CDR2 as YNNKEL (reference sequence). CDR3 bases: TGTGCCAGCAGCCTTAGCGGGGGGGATTACAATGAGCAGTTCTTC. The encoded protein is CASSLSGGDYNEQFF.

The table lists this clone with a count of one. J is TRBJ2-3 and V is TRBV29-1, with D unresolved. Germline CDR1 SQVTM, CDR2 ANQGSEA. Trimming took 6 bases from V and 0 from J, leaving 10 bases between them. This CDR3 is built from 13 residues. The CDR3 loop is CSVSGGSTDTQYF. The CDR3, as DNA: TGCAGCGTCTCGGGTGGGAGCACAGATACGCAGTATTTT.

In this sample, this clone turned up once. The sample carries other DNA sequences with the same CDR3. The V call is TRBV29-1, the J call TRBJ1-2; 8 bases are shared with TRBD1. The germline gives CDR1 SQVTM, CDR2 ANQGSEA. This CDR3 comprises 14 residues. Germline trimming cut 1 base from V and 2 bases from J; bases unmatched to any gene: 3. The CDR3 sequence is CSVEGRGRNYGYTF. CDR3 DNA sequence: TGCAGCGTTGAAGGCAGGGGGCGCAACTATGGCTACACCTTC.

There are a few counts of this clone. V usage is TRBV7-2 and J usage is TRBJ1-2; 10 bases map to TRBD1. CDR1 and CDR2 (germline): SGHTA, FQGNSA. The CDR3 is 17 amino acids. The ends lost 5 bases at V and 4 bases at J; junction bases unmatched: 13. The CDR3 loop reads CASSPGQGPRNLYGYTF. The CDR3 bases are TGTGCCAGCAGCCCGGGACAGGGGCCTCGTAACCTCTATGGCTACACCTTC.

The gene calls are TRBV19 and TRBJ2-3, with D possibly TRBD1 on 7 matching bases. This CDR3 region has 16 residues. Germline CDR1 is LNHDA and CDR2 is SQIVND (reference sequence). Trimming removed 7 bases from V and 6 bases from J, with 23 bases in between. As DNA, the CDR3 is TGTGCCAGTACTCCCGGGACAGTTCGGGGACTGGATACGCAGTATTTT. This codes for CASTPGTVRGLDTQYF.

The chain uses TRBV18 and TRBJ1-4; 7 bases are a match to TRBD1. This CDR3 comprises 16 residues. The ends lost 3 bases at V and 1 base at J; junction bases unmatched: 5. The germline V gene encodes CDR1 KGHSH and CDR2 LQKENI. In nucleotides, the CDR3 is TGTGCCAGCTCACCGGAACAGGGGAGAACTAATGAAAAACTGTTTTTT. Encoded protein: CASSPEQGRTNEKLFF.